The following is a T cell receptor beta chain sequence with its context. CDR1 WSHSY and CDR2 SAAADI come from the germline V gene. The CDR3 is 15 amino acids. The V end lost 6 bases, the J end lost 3 bases, and 15 bases lay between the germline ends. In the authors' workflow: Estimation of nucleated cell counts relied on the amplification of reference gene primers. The table came from immunoSEQ multiplex PCR; TCRdb's copy has only in-frame clones and leaves some out. V, J and clone size reflect that table, while D and trimming were determined from the DNA. The sample shows a few hundred thousand clones, approximately 89% of them seen only once. The data stem from a study of blood T cell repertoires in COVID-19. Study in general: The United States, Italy and Spain supplied acute and convalescent COVID-19 samples.

Enrolled during active infection, Seattle patients were then followed longitudinally. The sample taken for sequencing was peripheral blood. This clonotype originated in a woman aged 30 to 39 with COVID-19, enrolled during active disease. The chain employs TRBV10-2 and TRBJ2-1; D might be TRBD2 (6 bases). CDR3 in amino acids: CASRFGGLRYNEQFF. Written as DNA, the CDR3 is TGCGCCAGCAGATTCGGGGGACTCCGCTACAATGAGCAGTTCTTC.